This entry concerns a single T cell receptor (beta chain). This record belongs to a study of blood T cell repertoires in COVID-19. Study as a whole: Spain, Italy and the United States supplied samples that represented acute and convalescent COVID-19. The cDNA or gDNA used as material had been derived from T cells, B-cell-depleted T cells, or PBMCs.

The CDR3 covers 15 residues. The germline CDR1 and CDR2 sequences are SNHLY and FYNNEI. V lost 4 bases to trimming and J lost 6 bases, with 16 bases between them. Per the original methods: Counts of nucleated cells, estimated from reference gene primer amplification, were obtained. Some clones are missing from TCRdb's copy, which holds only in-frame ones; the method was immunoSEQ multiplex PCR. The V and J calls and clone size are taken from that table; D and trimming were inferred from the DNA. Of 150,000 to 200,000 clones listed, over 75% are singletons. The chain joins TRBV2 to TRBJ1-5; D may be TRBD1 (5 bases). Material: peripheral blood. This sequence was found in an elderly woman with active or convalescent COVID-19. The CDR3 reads CASSGGLGGSQPQHF. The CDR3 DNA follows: TGTGCCAGCAGTGGGGGGTTGGGGGGTAGTCAGCCCCAGCATTTT.